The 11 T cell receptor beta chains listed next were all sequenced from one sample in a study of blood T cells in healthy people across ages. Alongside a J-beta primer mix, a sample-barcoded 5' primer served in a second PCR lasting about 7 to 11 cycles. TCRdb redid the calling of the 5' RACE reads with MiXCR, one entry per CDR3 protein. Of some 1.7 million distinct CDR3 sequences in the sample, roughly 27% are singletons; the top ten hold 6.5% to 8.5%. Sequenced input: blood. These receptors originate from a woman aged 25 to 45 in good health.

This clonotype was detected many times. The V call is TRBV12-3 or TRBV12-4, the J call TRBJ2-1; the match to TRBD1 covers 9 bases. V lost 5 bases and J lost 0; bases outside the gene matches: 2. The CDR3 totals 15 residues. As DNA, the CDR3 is TGTGCCAGCAGTATGGGACAGGGCTCCTACAATGAGCAGTTCTTC. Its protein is CASSMGQGSYNEQFF.

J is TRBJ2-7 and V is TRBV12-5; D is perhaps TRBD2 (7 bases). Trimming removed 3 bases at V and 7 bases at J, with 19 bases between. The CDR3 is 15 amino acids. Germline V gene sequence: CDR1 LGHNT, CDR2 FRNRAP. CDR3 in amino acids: CASGFEGGSYNEQYF. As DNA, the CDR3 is TGTGCTAGTGGTTTTGAGGGGGGGTCCTACAATGAGCAGTACTTC.

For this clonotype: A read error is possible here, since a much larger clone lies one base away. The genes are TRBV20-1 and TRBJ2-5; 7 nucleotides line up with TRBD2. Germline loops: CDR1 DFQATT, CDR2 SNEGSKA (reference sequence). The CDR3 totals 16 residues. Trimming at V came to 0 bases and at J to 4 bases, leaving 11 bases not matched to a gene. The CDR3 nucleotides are TGCAGTGCTAGAGATAGGCTAGCGGACATACGAGAGACCCAGTACTTC. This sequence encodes CSARDRLADIRETQYF.

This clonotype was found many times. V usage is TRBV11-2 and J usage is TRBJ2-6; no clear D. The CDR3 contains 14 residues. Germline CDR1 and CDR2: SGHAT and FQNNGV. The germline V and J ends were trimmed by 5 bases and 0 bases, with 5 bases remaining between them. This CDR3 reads CASSDFSGANVLTF. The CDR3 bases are TGTGCCAGCAGCGATTTCTCTGGGGCCAACGTCCTGACTTTC.

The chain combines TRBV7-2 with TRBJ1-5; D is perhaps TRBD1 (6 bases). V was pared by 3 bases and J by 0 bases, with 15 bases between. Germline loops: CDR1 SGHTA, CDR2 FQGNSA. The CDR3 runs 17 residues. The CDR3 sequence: CASSFSGGAYSNQPQHF. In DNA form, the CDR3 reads TGTGCCAGCAGCTTTAGCGGGGGGGCATATAGCAATCAGCCCCAGCATTTT.

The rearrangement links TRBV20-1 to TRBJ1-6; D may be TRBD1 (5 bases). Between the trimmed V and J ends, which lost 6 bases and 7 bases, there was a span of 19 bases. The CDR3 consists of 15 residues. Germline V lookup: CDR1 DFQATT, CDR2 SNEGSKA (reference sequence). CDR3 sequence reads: CSATGGGTSNSPLHF. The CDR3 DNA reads TGCAGTGCCACCGGGGGAGGGACTTCAAATTCACCCCTCCACTTT.

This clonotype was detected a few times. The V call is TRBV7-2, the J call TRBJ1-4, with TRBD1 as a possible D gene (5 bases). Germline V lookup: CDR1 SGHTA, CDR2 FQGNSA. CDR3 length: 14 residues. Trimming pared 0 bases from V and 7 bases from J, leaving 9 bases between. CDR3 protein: CASSLAGASEKLFF. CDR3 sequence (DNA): TGTGCCAGCAGCTTAGCAGGGGCTTCTGAAAAACTGTTTTTT.

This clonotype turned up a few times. The chain's CDR3 is CASSQDQGRGNEQFF. As DNA, the CDR3 is TGCGCCAGCAGCCAAGACCAGGGCCGGGGAAATGAGCAGTTCTTC. The chain combines TRBV4-1 with TRBJ2-1, with D perhaps being TRBD1 or TRBD2 (5 bases each). The V and J ends lost 0 bases and 7 bases respectively, with 13 bases between them. The germline gives CDR1 MGHRA, CDR2 YSYEKL. This CDR3 has 15 amino acids.

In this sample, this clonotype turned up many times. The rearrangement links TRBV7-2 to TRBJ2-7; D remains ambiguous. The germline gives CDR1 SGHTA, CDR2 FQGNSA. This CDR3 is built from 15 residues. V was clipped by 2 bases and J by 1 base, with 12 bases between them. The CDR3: CASSLIFESSYEQYF. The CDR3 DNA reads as TGTGCCAGCAGCTTAATATTTGAGTCATCCTACGAGCAGTACTTC.

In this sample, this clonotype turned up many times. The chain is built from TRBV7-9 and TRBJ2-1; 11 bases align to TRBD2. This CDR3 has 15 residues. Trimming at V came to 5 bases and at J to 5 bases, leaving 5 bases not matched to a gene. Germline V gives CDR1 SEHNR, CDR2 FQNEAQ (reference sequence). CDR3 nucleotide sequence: TGTGCCAGCAGCGGGGGACTAGCGGATCACAATGAGCAGTTCTTC. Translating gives CASSGGLADHNEQFF.

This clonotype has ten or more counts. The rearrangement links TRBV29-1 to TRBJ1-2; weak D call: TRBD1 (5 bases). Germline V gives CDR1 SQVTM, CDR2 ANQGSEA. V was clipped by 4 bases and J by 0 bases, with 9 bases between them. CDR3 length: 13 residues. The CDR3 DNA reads TGCAGCGTTGGACAGTTAGCTAACTATGGCTACACCTTC. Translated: CSVGQLANYGYTF.